The rows below give T cell receptor beta chains drawn from one sample of a study of graft-versus-host responses after intestinal transplantation. The assay was immunoSEQ multiplex PCR, and TCRdb's table has in-frame clones only and misses some. This table has around 9,400 clones, nearly 95% appearing once. The starting material was bone marrow, obtained 521 days after intestinal transplantation. These receptors all stem from a human patient who received an intestinal transplant, so some T cells may come from the graft donor. Both conserved end residues are part of each CDR3. D genes are given only for firm matches. Size tells how often a clone was seen (once, few, many) or the class of an expanded clone, and some rows leave it out.

TRBJ1-2 . . TRBV21-1 CASSSGRDRLLYGYTF TGTGCCAGCAGCAGTGGCCGGGACAGACTTCTCTATGGCTACACCTTC
TRBJ1-3 . . TRBV7-9 CASSLGRSLSGNTIYF TGTGCCAGCAGCTTGGGCAGGTCCCTCTCTGGAAACACCATATATTTT
TRBJ2-3 TRBD1 . TRBV5-1 CATTGQASTDTQYF TGCGCCACCACGGGACAGGCGAGCACAGATACGCAGTATTTT
TRBJ2-7 TRBD2 . TRBV6-5 CASNPGGLGEQYF TGTGCCAGCAACCCGGGAGGCCTGGGGGAGCAGTACTTC
TRBJ1-2 TRBD1 . TRBV28 CASSSETPGQKTMGYTF TGTGCCAGCAGTTCAGAAACGCCGGGACAGAAAACTATGGGCTACACCTTC
TRBJ1-1 . . TRBV5-4 CASNRGMNTEAFF TGTGCCAGCAACCGGGGGATGAACACTGAAGCTTTCTTT
TRBJ2-7 . . TRBV29-1 CSVEGSSYEQYF TGCAGCGTTGAAGGTAGTTCCTACGAGCAGTACTTC
TRBJ2-7 TRBD1 . TRBV28 CASSLPADRAHLYEQYF TGTGCCAGCAGTTTGCCCGCAGACAGGGCTCATCTCTACGAGCAGTACTTC
TRBJ2-1 TRBD2 . TRBV5-5 CASTPPGLAGGGNEQFF TGTGCCAGCACCCCCCCGGGACTAGCGGGAGGGGGGAATGAGCAGTTCTTC
TRBJ1-5 . . TRBV15 CATSTKSNQPQHF TGTGCCACCAGCACGAAGAGCAATCAGCCCCAGCATTTT
TRBJ2-3 TRBD1 . TRBV7-3 CASSWGQAGDTQYF TGTGCCAGCAGCTGGGGACAGGCGGGAGATACGCAGTATTTT
TRBJ2-7 . . TRBV27 CASSPGQMYEQYF TGTGCCAGCAGTCCCGGACAGATGTACGAGCAGTACTTC
TRBJ2-7 TRBD2 . TRBV28 CASSLTGLGLYEQYF TGTGCCAGCAGCCTGACCGGACTAGGATTATACGAGCAGTACTTC
TRBJ2-7 . . TRBV6-6 CASSYYREYSYEQYF TGTGCCAGCAGTTACTACCGGGAGTACTCCTACGAGCAGTACTTC
TRBJ2-7 TRBD2 . TRBV5-8 CASSPGTSAAYEQYF TGTGCCAGCAGCCCCGGGACTAGCGCAGCCTACGAGCAGTACTTC
TRBJ1-4 . . TRBV7-2 CASSLDPNEKLFF TGTGCCAGCAGCTTAGATCCTAATGAAAAACTGTTTTTT
TRBJ1-5 TRBD1 . TRBV19 CASSILTGGPLPQHF TGTGCCAGTAGTATTTTGACAGGGGGACCTCTGCCCCAGCATTTT
TRBJ1-1 TRBD1 . TRBV4-3 CASSPADRGDTEAFF TGCGCCAGCAGCCCGGCAGACAGGGGGGACACTGAAGCTTTCTTT
TRBJ2-3 . . TRBV9 CASSAGRVRGATDTQYF TGTGCCAGCAGCGCTGGCCGAGTTCGAGGAGCGACAGATACGCAGTATTTT
TRBJ2-7 TRBD2 . TRBV30 CAWSPRLGGIGYEQYF TGTGCCTGGAGCCCACGTCTGGGAGGGATCGGCTACGAGCAGTACTTC
TRBJ2-5 . . TRBV5-1 CASSLAGASGETQYF TGCGCCAGCAGCTTGGCAGGGGCATCGGGGGAGACCCAGTACTTC
TRBJ2-7 . . TRBV4-1 CASSHGGGTASYEQYF TGCGCCAGCAGCCATGGAGGCGGGACAGCCAGCTACGAGCAGTACTTC
TRBJ2-7 . few TRBV11-2 CASSLVWGREQYF TGTGCCAGCAGCTTAGTCTGGGGGCGCGAGCAGTACTTC
TRBJ2-3 TRBD2 . TRBV6-1 CASSEEMGRGGGTDTQYF TGTGCCAGCAGTGAAGAAATGGGGCGGGGGGGCGGCACAGATACGCAGTATTTT
TRBJ2-7 TRBD1 . TRBV7-2 CASSLRTGGVEQYF TGTGCCAGCAGCTTACGGACAGGGGGTGTCGAGCAGTACTTC
TRBJ1-5 . . TRBV27 CASSLMTPPGNQPQHF TGTGCCAGCAGTTTAATGACACCTCCCGGCAATCAGCCCCAGCATTTT
TRBJ2-1 . . TRBV19 CASSKFESHEQFF TGTGCCAGTAGTAAATTTGAATCCCATGAGCAGTTCTTC
TRBJ2-1 TRBD2 . TRBV9 CASSVSTSGGYNEQFF TGTGCCAGCAGCGTATCGACTAGCGGAGGTTACAATGAGCAGTTCTTC
TRBJ2-1 TRBD2 . TRBV29-1 CSVWDIAGGLLGNEQFF TGCAGCGTTTGGGATATAGCGGGAGGGCTTTTAGGGAATGAGCAGTTCTTC
TRBJ2-7 . . TRBV6-5 CASNPPGQAYEQYF TGTGCCAGCAACCCACCGGGACAAGCCTACGAGCAGTACTTC
TRBJ2-7 TRBD2 once TRBV9 CASSVGSGRTYEQYF TGTGCCAGCAGCGTCGGTAGCGGGCGTACCTACGAGCAGTACTTC
TRBJ1-2 . few TRBV19 CASSIGSGGYTF TGTGCCAGTAGTATCGGGTCGGGTGGCTACACCTTC
TRBJ2-6 . . TRBV23-1 CASSVLPGANVLTF TGCGCCAGCAGTGTTCTTCCTGGGGCCAACGTCCTGACTTTC
TRBJ2-5 . once TRBV5-1 CASSSDKQETQYF TGCGCCAGCAGCTCCGACAAACAAGAGACCCAGTACTTC
TRBJ2-7 . . TRBV5-1 CASSLQAGSYEQYF TGCGCCAGCAGCCTCCAGGCGGGCTCCTACGAGCAGTACTTC
TRBJ1-5 TRBD1 . TRBV27 CASSFHRGLQPQHF TGTGCCAGCAGTTTCCACAGGGGGCTTCAGCCCCAGCATTTT
TRBJ1-4 . . TRBV14 CASSQVEGAYREKLFF TGTGCCAGCAGCCAAGTAGAAGGGGCGTATCGTGAAAAACTGTTTTTT
TRBJ2-7 . . TRBV6-1 CASSEVGDPPYEQYF TGTGCCAGCAGTGAAGTAGGGGATCCCCCCTACGAGCAGTACTTC
TRBJ1-2 TRBD1 . TRBV6-4 CASSRGSSGQGLGGYTF TGTGCCAGCAGTCGAGGATCATCGGGACAGGGTTTAGGCGGCTACACCTTC
TRBJ1-1 . . TRBV5-1 CASRIQGDTEAFF TGCGCCAGCAGGATCCAGGGAGATACTGAAGCTTTCTTT
TRBJ1-5 . . TRBV28 CASSSPGVVQPQHF TGTGCCAGCAGTTCCCCAGGGGTCGTTCAGCCCCAGCATTTT